Below, 32 T cell receptor beta chains from the same sample are listed, as sequenced in a study of cytomegalovirus exposure and HLA in healthy donors. The PCR employed 60 Vbeta primers together with 13 Jbeta primers. TCRdb's table, derived via immunoSEQ multiplex PCR, lists solely in-frame clones and lacks some. This table holds about 120,000 clones, roughly three fifths found once. Sequenced input: PBMCs. The receptors here all came from a woman aged 40 to 55 in good health and CMV-seropositive.

This clone was seen just once. This chain connects TRBV5-1 to TRBJ2-7; 8 nucleotides align to TRBD2. CDR1 SGHRS and CDR2 YFSETQ come from the germline V gene. J gave up 2 bases and V 4 bases, and 8 bases lay outside the gene matches. The CDR3 contains 15 residues. The CDR3 loop reads CASSTVAGTAYEQYF. CDR3 DNA: TGCGCCAGCAGCACCGTAGCGGGGACGGCCTACGAGCAGTACTTC.

This clone came up many times. This rearrangement joins TRBV4-2 to TRBJ2-7; the match to TRBD1 covers 8 bases. The germline V gene encodes CDR1 LGHNA and CDR2 YNFKEQ. This CDR3 is 16 amino acids long. With 11 bases clipped from V and 7 bases from J, the junction kept 22 bases outside the gene matches. CDR3: CASKLKETGDVGEQYF. For the CDR3, the DNA is TGTGCCTCCAAACTTAAAGAGACAGGGGATGTCGGGGAGCAGTACTTC.

The chain employs TRBV5-4 and TRBJ2-3, with 10 bases that match TRBD2. The length of the CDR3 is 16 residues. V trimming: 1 base; J trimming: 1 base; junction bases outside the gene matches: 3. The germline gives CDR1 SGHNT, CDR2 YYREEE (reference sequence). The CDR3 DNA is TGTGCCAGCAGCTTGACCCTAGCGGGGGGCACAGATACGCAGTATTTT. Translation gives CASSLTLAGGTDTQYF.

DNA for the CDR3: TGTGCTAGTGGTTTTGCCAAAGGACAGCCCCTCGCCGAGCAGTACTTC. Its protein is CASGFAKGQPLAEQYF. The chain links TRBV12-5 to TRBJ2-7; TRBD1 is a possible D gene (6 bases). V dropped 3 bases and J dropped 6 bases, with 21 bases sitting between them. The germline CDR1 and CDR2 sequences are LGHNT and FRNRAP. The CDR3 sequence is 16 residues long.

This clone was found once. The chain recombines TRBV28 with TRBJ1-1, with a possible D match to TRBD1 (6 bases). The CDR3 sequence is 15 residues long. The germline gives CDR1 MDHEN, CDR2 SYDVKM. The V gene lost 7 bases and the J gene lost 0 bases, with 15 bases spanning the gap. The DNA for the CDR3 is TGTGCCAGCACAAGACAGGCGATTATGAACACTGAAGCTTTCTTT. Encoded protein: CASTRQAIMNTEAFF.

This clone was detected only a few times. This chain links TRBV30 with TRBJ2-3, with 7 bases matching TRBD2. Germline CDR1 GTSNPN, CDR2 SVGIG (reference sequence). This CDR3 spans 12 amino acids. V shed 8 bases, J shed 2 bases, and the junction held 4 bases outside the gene matches. The CDR3 bases are TGTGCCCAAGGGAGGGCCACAGATACGCAGTATTTT. Translated: CAQGRATDTQYF.

The table lists this clone with a few counts. The chain uses TRBV6-1 and TRBJ1-1; D remains ambiguous. Germline V gene data show CDR1 as MNHNS and CDR2 as SASEGT. The CDR3 sequence is 11 residues long. Between the trimmed V and J ends, which lost 10 bases and 1 base, there was a span of 7 bases. The CDR3 bases are TGTGCCACGGAGGGGAACACTGAAGCTTTCTTT. This translates into CATEGNTEAFF.

V and J are TRBV6-5 and TRBJ2-5, with 9 positions matching TRBD1. CDR1 MNHEY and CDR2 SVGAGI come from the germline V gene. This CDR3 region has 15 residues. The trim removed 0 bases at V and 4 bases at J, leaving 3 bases unmatched. The CDR3 is CASSYSGQGGETQYF. In nucleotides, the CDR3 is TGTGCCAGCAGTTACTCGGGACAGGGCGGAGAGACCCAGTACTTC.

The CDR3 protein is CASSRTSGLTDTQYF. The CDR3 coding sequence is TGTGCCAGTAGTCGGACTAGCGGCCTCACAGATACGCAGTATTTT. The V and J genes are TRBV19 and TRBJ2-3; 10 positions match TRBD2. The CDR3 consists of 15 residues. Germline V CDR1 and CDR2: LNHDA, SQIVND (reference sequence). V dropped 5 bases and J dropped 2; count of bases not matched to a gene: 4.

DNA of the CDR3: TGTGCCAGTAGTATTAACAGTTTCAATGAGCAGTTCTTC. Amino acids: CASSINSFNEQFF. The chain is built from TRBV19 and TRBJ2-1; no definite D call. From germline, CDR1 is LNHDA and CDR2 SQIVND (reference sequence). This CDR3 contains 13 residues. V was pared by 3 bases and J by 6 bases, with 9 bases between.

This chain connects TRBV5-1 to TRBJ2-7; TRBD1 is a possible D gene (6 bases). The V end lost 4 bases, the J end lost 5 bases, and 16 bases lay between the germline ends. Germline CDR1 reads SGHRS; CDR2 reads YFSETQ. The CDR3 runs 14 residues. CDR3 sequence (DNA): TGCGCCAGCAGCGCGGACAGCCGTGGGGACGAGCAGTACTTC. This codes for CASSADSRGDEQYF.

This clone was observed a handful of times. This sequence joins TRBV27 and TRBJ2-1; TRBD2 agrees at 8 bases. The CDR3 is made up of 14 amino acids. With V trimmed by 3 bases and J by 7 bases, 5 bases remained unmatched. The germline V gene encodes CDR1 MNHEY and CDR2 SMNVEV (reference sequence). CDR3 sequence: CASSFYSGKNEQFF. The CDR3 DNA reads as TGTGCCAGCAGTTTCTATAGCGGGAAGAATGAGCAGTTCTTC.

Only a few counts were recorded for this clone. This rearrangement joins TRBV18 to TRBJ1-5, with no clear D. The CDR3 loop spans 14 amino acids. CDR1 is KGHSH, CDR2 LQKENI, per germline. Trimming stripped 1 base from V and 5 bases from J, with 9 bases between. CDR3 in amino acids: CASSPLQADQPQHF. CDR3 DNA sequence: TGTGCCAGCTCACCACTCCAGGCCGATCAGCCCCAGCATTTT.

V and J are TRBV7-3 and TRBJ2-7; 8 nucleotides agree with TRBD1. With V trimmed by 2 bases and J by 5 bases, 5 bases remained unmatched. Germline V gives CDR1 SGHTA, CDR2 FQGTGA. CDR3 length equals 14 residues. CDR3 in amino acids: CASSLDRGGDEQYF. The CDR3 nucleotides are TGTGCCAGCAGCTTAGACAGGGGTGGAGACGAGCAGTACTTC.

The CDR3 nucleotides read TGTGCCAGTAGTATTAACAGGGATCGCTACGAGCAGTACTTC. Encoded protein: CASSINRDRYEQYF. The chain employs TRBV19 and TRBJ2-5; D is possibly TRBD1 (6 bases). The assigned J gene may be wrong: the sequence end matches TRBJ2-7 better. The germline V gene encodes CDR1 LNHDA and CDR2 SQIVND (reference sequence). This CDR3 is built from 14 residues.

CDR3 sequence (DNA): TGCAGCGTTGAAATGACTAGCGGGGGAGAGACCCAGTACTTC. The encoded protein is CSVEMTSGGETQYF. The genes are TRBV29-1 and TRBJ2-5; 12 bases align to TRBD2. This CDR3 region has 14 residues. Germline CDR1 and CDR2: SQVTM and ANQGSEA. Unmatched junction bases numbered 2, after V lost 2 bases and J lost 4 bases.

This sequence joins TRBV7-9 and TRBJ2-7, with 9 bases lining up with TRBD1. The germline gives CDR1 SEHNR, CDR2 FQNEAQ (reference sequence). V gave up 6 bases and J gave up 7 bases; unmatched junction bases: 10. This CDR3 contains 14 residues. CDR3 nucleotide sequence: TGTGCCAGCAGTCCCCCGGGACAGGGTTCAGAGCAGTACTTC. As protein: CASSPPGQGSEQYF.

The table lists this clone with a few counts. The chain combines TRBV2 with TRBJ2-1; 9 nucleotides line up with TRBD2. J lost 15 bases, V lost 1 base, and 7 bases had no gene match. This CDR3 comprises 13 residues. Germline CDR1 is SNHLY and CDR2 is FYNNEI. CDR3 residues: CASSEGGGTSRFF. CDR3 in DNA: TGTGCCAGCAGTGAAGGGGGCGGGACTAGCCGGTTCTTC.

The chain couples TRBV5-1 to TRBJ1-2, with 10 bases aligning to TRBD1. The CDR3 extends over 14 amino acids. V dropped 4 bases and J dropped 6; count of bases not matched to a gene: 6. The germline CDR1 and CDR2 sequences are SGHRS and YFSETQ. CDR3 in DNA: TGCGCCAGCAGCCCCGGGACAGGGGCACATGGCTACACCTTC. Amino acid sequence: CASSPGTGAHGYTF.

The rearrangement uses TRBV6-6 and TRBJ2-3; D is perhaps TRBD2 (6 bases). Germline-derived CDR1 and CDR2 are MNHNY and SVGAGI (reference sequence). The germline V and J ends were trimmed by 3 bases and 0 bases, with 13 bases remaining between them. The CDR3 is 16 residues long. Here the CDR3 reads CASSYGGIGSTDTQYF. Written as DNA, the CDR3 is TGTGCCAGCAGTTATGGGGGGATAGGGAGCACAGATACGCAGTATTTT.

This clone was observed a few times. The V call is TRBV7-9, the J call TRBJ1-2; a weak D match, TRBD1 (5 bases). The CDR3 is 18 amino acids. V was shortened by 7 bases and J by 0 bases, with 24 bases between the two germline ends. The V gene's germline CDR1 is SEHNR and CDR2 FQNEAQ (reference sequence). The CDR3 protein is CASNQWGVSDLSNYGYTF. CDR3 nucleotide sequence: TGTGCCAGCAACCAATGGGGGGTGTCAGACCTCTCTAACTATGGCTACACCTTC.

This clone was picked up a small number of times. The J gene is TRBJ2-3, the V gene TRBV7-6; tentative D call: TRBD2 (6 bases). The V and J ends lost 0 bases and 6 bases respectively, with 16 bases between them. There are 16 residues in the CDR3. In germline, CDR1 is SGHVS, CDR2 FNYEAQ. Here the CDR3 reads CASSLASREMGDTQYF. As DNA, the CDR3 is TGTGCCAGCAGCTTAGCTTCACGGGAGATGGGGGATACGCAGTATTTT. The entire variable domain, with the rest obtained from reference TRBV7-6 and TRBJ2-3, is as follows: GAGVSQSPRYKVTKRGQDVALRCDPISGHVSLYWYRQALGQGPEFLTYFNYEAQQDKSGLPNDRFSAERPEGSISTLTIQRTEQRDSAMYRCASSLASREMGDTQYFGPGTRLTVL.

Only one count was recorded for this clone. The gene calls are TRBV6-4 and TRBJ1-2; TRBD1 is a possible D gene (6 bases). CDR1 and CDR2 from the germline V gene are MRHNA and SNTAGT. Between the trimmed V and J ends, which lost 8 bases and 9 bases, there was a span of 19 bases. The CDR3 length is 13 residues. CDR3 protein: CASLDRLRGRYTF. The CDR3 region has the DNA TGTGCCAGCCTGGACAGATTAAGGGGACGCTACACCTTC.

The chain carries TRBV27 and TRBJ1-5; TRBD1 is a possible D gene (6 bases). Germline-derived CDR1 and CDR2 are MNHEY and SMNVEV (reference sequence). The CDR3 loop spans 14 amino acids. V was trimmed by 8 bases and J by 2 bases, leaving 13 bases between them. For the CDR3, the DNA is TGTGCCAGCGGGCAGGGGCACGGCAATCAGCCCCAGCATTTT. Translating it yields CASGQGHGNQPQHF.

This clone was seen more than once but under ten times. V is TRBV4-2 and J is TRBJ1-5, with TRBD1 matching 7 bases. The CDR3 runs to 16 residues. Trimming took 0 bases from V and 4 from J; bases not matched to a gene: 6. Germline CDR1 reads LGHNA; CDR2 reads YNFKEQ. In DNA, the CDR3 is TGTGCCAGCAGCCAAGAGCCGGGACAGCAGAATCAGCCCCAGCATTTT. It specifies CASSQEPGQQNQPQHF.

This chain connects TRBV10-3 to TRBJ1-2, with a weak D call TRBD1 (6 bases). Germline V gives CDR1 ENHRY, CDR2 SYGVKD. CDR3 size: 11 residues. V was clipped by 7 bases and J by 8 bases, with 11 bases between them. CDR3 region: CAITDSLGYTF. Here the CDR3 DNA reads TGTGCCATCACGGACAGTTTGGGCTACACCTTC.

This clone was seen a single time. The rearrangement joins TRBV7-9 to TRBJ2-3, with 10 bases matching TRBD1. Germline CDR1 SEHNR, CDR2 FQNEAQ (reference sequence). This CDR3 comprises 15 residues. The V segment lost 5 bases and the J segment 2 bases; nucleotides outside the gene matches: 4. CDR3 sequence reads: CASSAGQGITDTQYF. In DNA, the CDR3 is TGTGCCAGCAGCGCGGGACAGGGGATCACAGATACGCAGTATTTT.

This chain uses TRBV5-1 with TRBJ1-6; the match to TRBD1 covers 8 bases. The V gene's germline CDR1 is SGHRS and CDR2 YFSETQ. This CDR3 contains 15 residues. J was trimmed by 5 bases and V by 2 bases; bases with no gene match: 3. The CDR3 sequence: CASSFMTGDNSPLHF. DNA of the CDR3: TGCGCCAGCAGCTTTATGACAGGGGATAATTCACCCCTCCACTTT.

The V and J genes are TRBV28 and TRBJ1-2; D is unclear. The germline V and J ends were trimmed by 4 bases and 2 bases, with 5 bases remaining between them. Germline loops: CDR1 MDHEN, CDR2 SYDVKM. The CDR3 spans 12 residues. Here the CDR3 reads CASSWLNYGYTF. The CDR3 nucleotides read TGTGCCAGCAGTTGGCTGAACTATGGCTACACCTTC.

The gene calls are TRBV6-5 and TRBJ1-2, with 7 bases that match TRBD1. V shed 6 bases, J shed 3 bases, and the junction held 4 bases outside the gene matches. CDR1 and CDR2 from the germline V gene are MNHEY and SVGAGI. This CDR3 region has 13 residues. The chain's CDR3 is CASRRQGDYGYTF. For the CDR3, the DNA is TGTGCCAGCAGGAGACAGGGAGACTATGGCTACACCTTC.

The V and J genes are TRBV15 and TRBJ2-1, with TRBD2 matching 7 bases. The CDR3 sequence is 13 residues long. J lost 9 bases, V lost 3 bases, and 5 bases had no gene match. Germline CDR1 reads LNHNV; CDR2 reads YYDKDF (reference sequence). Here the CDR3 reads CATSSRLAGEQFF. CDR3 in DNA: TGTGCCACCAGCAGCAGACTAGCAGGTGAGCAGTTCTTC. Together with reference TRBV15 and TRBJ2-1, the CDR3 gives the full variable domain: DAMVIQNPRYQVTQFGKPVTLSCSQTLNHNVMYWYQQKSSQAPKLLFHYYDKDFNNEADTPDNFQSRRPNTSFCFLDIRSPGLGDTAMYLCATSSRLAGEQFFGPGTRLTVL.

This clone was detected only once. The missing conserved phenylalanine or tryptophan at the end of this CDR3 makes a read error likely. The DNA is left out, because the CDR3 cannot be placed on it with certainty; the CDR3 is given as TCRdb lists it. The chain links TRBV6-1 to TRBJ1-1. Germline assignment: CDR1 MNHNS and CDR2 SASEGT. Ends included, the CDR3 has 13 residues. The CDR3 here is CASSEGSGGGSAV.